Listed here is a single T cell receptor (beta chain). The target antigen is unknown. Trimming removed 7 bases from V and 0 bases from J, with 13 bases in between. The CDR3 loop spans 14 amino acids. Germline V gene lookup returns CDR1 SNHLY and CDR2 FYNNEI. Before they underwent DNA extraction, samples held 1-10 million cryopreserved PBMC. This was the immunoSEQ v3.0 assay at survey level. This table comes from immunoSEQ multiplex PCR, and its TCRdb copy is limited to in-frame clones, with some not included. The data show some 12,000 clones, with 83% seen just once and roughly 17% held by the top ten. The data are from a study of long-term antiretroviral therapy in people with HIV. Study findings and constraints: Repertoires from HIV showed CDR3 length ranges narrower than those of controls. All time points showed a repertoire dominated by clones expanded before ART.

V and J are TRBV2 and TRBJ2-7; perhaps D is TRBD1 or TRBD2 (5 bases each). The sample here was unsorted PBMCs, taken 3.4 years after starting antiretroviral therapy. The sequence was collected from a man in his forties or fifties with HIV. CDR3 coding DNA: TGTGCCAGCATCTGGGACGGCCCCTCCTACGAGCAGTACTTC. It is translated as CASIWDGPSYEQYF.